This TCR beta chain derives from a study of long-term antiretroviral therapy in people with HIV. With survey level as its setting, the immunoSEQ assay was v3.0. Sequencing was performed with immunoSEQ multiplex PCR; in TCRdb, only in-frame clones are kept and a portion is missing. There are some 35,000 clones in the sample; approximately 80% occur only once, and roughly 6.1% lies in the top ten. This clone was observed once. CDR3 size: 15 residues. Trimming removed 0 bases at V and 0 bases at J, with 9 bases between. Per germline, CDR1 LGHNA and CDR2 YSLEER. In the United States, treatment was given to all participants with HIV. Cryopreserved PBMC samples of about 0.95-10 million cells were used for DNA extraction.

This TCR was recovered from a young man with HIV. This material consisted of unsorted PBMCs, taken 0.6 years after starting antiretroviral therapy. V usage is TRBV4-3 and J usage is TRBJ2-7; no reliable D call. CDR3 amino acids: CASSQDMDYSYEQYF. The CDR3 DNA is TGCGCCAGCAGCCAAGATATGGATTACTCCTACGAGCAGTACTTC.